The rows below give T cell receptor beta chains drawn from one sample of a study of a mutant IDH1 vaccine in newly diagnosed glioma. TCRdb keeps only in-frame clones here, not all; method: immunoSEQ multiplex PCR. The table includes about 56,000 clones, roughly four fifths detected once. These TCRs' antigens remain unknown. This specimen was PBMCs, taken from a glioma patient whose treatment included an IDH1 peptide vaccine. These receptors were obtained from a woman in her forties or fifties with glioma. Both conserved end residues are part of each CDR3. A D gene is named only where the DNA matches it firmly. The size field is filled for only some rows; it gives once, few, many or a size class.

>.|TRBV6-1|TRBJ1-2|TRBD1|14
TGTGCCAGCAGGACCGGACAGGGAAACTATGGCTACACCTTC
CASRTGQGNYGYTF
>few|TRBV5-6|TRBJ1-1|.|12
TGTGCCAGCAGCTTGAGGGAGGGGATAGCTTTCTTT
CASSLREGIAFF
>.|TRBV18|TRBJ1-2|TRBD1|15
TGTGCCAGCTCACCAGGACAGGGGGGGAAAGGTGGCTACACCTTC
CASSPGQGGKGGYTF
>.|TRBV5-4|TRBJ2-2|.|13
TGTGCCAGCAGCTTGGGAAACACCGGGGAGCTGTTTTTT
CASSLGNTGELFF
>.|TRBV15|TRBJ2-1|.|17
TGTGCCACCAGCAGGAGGAAAACGGACAGAGCCTACAATGAGCAGTTCTTC
CATSRRKTDRAYNEQFF
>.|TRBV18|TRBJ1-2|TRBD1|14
TGTGCCAGCTCAGCCGAGACAGGGTCGTACGGCTACACCTTC
CASSAETGSYGYTF
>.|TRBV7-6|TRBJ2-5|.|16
TGTGCCAGCAGCTACACGATCCCATCAGGGGACGAGACCCAGTACTTC
CASSYTIPSGDETQYF
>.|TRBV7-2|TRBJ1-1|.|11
TGTGCCAGCAGCTTCAAGGGTGAAGCTTTCTTT
CASSFKGEAFF
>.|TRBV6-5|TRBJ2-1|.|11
TGTGCCAGCGGTCGGGGGAATGAGCAGTTCTTC
CASGRGNEQFF
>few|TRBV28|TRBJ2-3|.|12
TGTGCCAGCACCCGGGTCACAGATACGCAGTATTTT
CASTRVTDTQYF
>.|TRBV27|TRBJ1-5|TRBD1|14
TGTGCCAGCGGGACAGGATGGAGGGATCAGCCCCAGCATTTT
CASGTGWRDQPQHF
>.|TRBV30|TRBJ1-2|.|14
TGTGCCTGGGAGGGGGGCAGGTTCGGCAGTGGCTACACCTTC
CAWEGGRFGSGYTF
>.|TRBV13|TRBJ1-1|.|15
TGTGCCAGCAGCTTACGGGGGGCTTTAAACACTGAAGCTTTCTTT
CASSLRGALNTEAFF
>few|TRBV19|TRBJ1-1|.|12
TGTGCCAGTAGTCCCCGGACTGATAAAGCTTTCTTT
CASSPRTDKAFF
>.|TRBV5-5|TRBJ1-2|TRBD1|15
TGTGCCAGCGATCGACAGGGGACGGTTGACTATGGCTACACCTTC
CASDRQGTVDYGYTF
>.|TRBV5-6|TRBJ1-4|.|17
TGTGCCAGCAGCTTGTTAGGCAGGGCCCTAACTAATGAAAAACTGTTTTTT
CASSLLGRALTNEKLFF
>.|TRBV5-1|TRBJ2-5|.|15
TGCGCCAGCAGCTTGTGGGCAGGGAAGGGGGAGACCCAGTACTTC
CASSLWAGKGETQYF
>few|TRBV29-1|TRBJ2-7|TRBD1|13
TGCAGCGGTGGACAGGGGGCGCTTACCGAGCAGTACTTC
CSGGQGALTEQYF
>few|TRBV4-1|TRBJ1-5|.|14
TGCGCCAGCAGCCAAGGGGCCAGCAATCAGCCCCAGCATTTT
CASSQGASNQPQHF
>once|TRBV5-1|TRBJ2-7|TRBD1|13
TGCGCCAGCAGCTTAGGACAGGGGAACGAGCAGTACTTC
CASSLGQGNEQYF
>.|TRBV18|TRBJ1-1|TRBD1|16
TGTGCCAGCTCACCAGGGGACAGGCAACTGAACACTGAAGCTTTCTTT
CASSPGDRQLNTEAFF
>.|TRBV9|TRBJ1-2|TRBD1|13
TGTGCCAGCAGCAAGACAGGGAACTATGGCTACACCTTC
CASSKTGNYGYTF
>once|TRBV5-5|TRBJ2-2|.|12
TGTGCCAGCAGCTTGGGGGGCGGGGAGCTGTTTTTT
CASSLGGGELFF
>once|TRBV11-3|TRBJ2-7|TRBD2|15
TGTGCCAGCAGCTTAGATCCGGGGGGGGTCTACGAGCAGTACTTC
CASSLDPGGVYEQYF
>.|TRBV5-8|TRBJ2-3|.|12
TGTGCCAGCAGCGTCCCCGGGGAGACGCAGTATTTT
CASSVPGETQYF
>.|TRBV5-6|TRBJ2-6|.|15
TGTGCCAGCAGCAAGGGGAAGTCCGGGGCCAACGTCCTGACTTTC
CASSKGKSGANVLTF
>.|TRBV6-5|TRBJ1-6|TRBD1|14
TGTGCCAGCAGTTACGACAGGGCGCGGTCACCCCTCCACTTT
CASSYDRARSPLHF
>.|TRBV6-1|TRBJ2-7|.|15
TGTGCCAGCAGTGAAGCGCCCGGCGTTTACTACGAGCAGTACTTC
CASSEAPGVYYEQYF
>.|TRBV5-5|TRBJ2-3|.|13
TGTGCCAGCAGCTGGGATAGAGGAGTAACGCAGTATTTT
CASSWDRGVTQYF
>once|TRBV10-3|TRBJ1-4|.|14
TGTGCCATCAGTGATCGTAATATGGATGAAAAACTGTTTTTT
CAISDRNMDEKLFF
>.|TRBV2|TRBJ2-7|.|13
TGTGCCAGCAGTCTTCCAGGGCCCTACGAGCAGTACTTC
CASSLPGPYEQYF
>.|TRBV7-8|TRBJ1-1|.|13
TGTGCCAGCAGCTTTCGTTCAGACACTGAAGCTTTCTTT
CASSFRSDTEAFF